Only a few counts were recorded for the clone carrying this T cell receptor (beta chain). The antigen remains unidentified. The data stem from a study of T-cell memory formation after mild COVID-19. Study-wide background: Largely donor-specific sequence clusters came from a couple of donors.

This CDR3 region has 11 residues. Germline CDR1 DFQATT, CDR2 SNEGSKA (reference sequence). The V gene lost 3 bases and the J gene lost 3 bases, with 5 bases spanning the gap. Study findings and constraints: Mostly located in CM and EM were contracting CD4+ clones, with contracting CD8+ clones located in EMRA. Contracting clones from day 15 to 85 showed balanced CD4/CD8; later expanders favored CD4+.

Barcoded TCR alpha and TCR beta cDNA libraries with UMIs came from 5'RACE using constant-segment primers. TCRdb fed the 5' RACE reads into MiXCR, producing one record per CDR3 protein. This sample has about 430,000 distinct CDR3 sequences, with over 15% found just once. The chain has TRBV20-1 and TRBJ1-2; tentatively, D is TRBD1 (5 bases). The sequence was collected from a man aged 18 to 29 who had mild COVID-19 (a few samples of this study predate the infection). Cell type and time point are not known. The sequenced sample was PBMCs or a T cell subset sorted from them (not recorded which). CDR3: CSARTDYGYTF. The CDR3 bases are TGCAGTGCTAGGACAGACTATGGCTACACCTTC.